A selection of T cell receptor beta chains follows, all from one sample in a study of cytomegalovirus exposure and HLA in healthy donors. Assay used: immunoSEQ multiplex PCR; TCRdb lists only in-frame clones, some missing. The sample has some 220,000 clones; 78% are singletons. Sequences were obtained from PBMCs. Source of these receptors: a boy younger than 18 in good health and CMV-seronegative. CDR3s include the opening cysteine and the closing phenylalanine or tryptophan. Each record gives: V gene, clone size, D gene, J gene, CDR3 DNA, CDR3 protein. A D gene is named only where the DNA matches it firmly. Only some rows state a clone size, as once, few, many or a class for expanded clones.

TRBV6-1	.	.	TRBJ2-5	TGTGCCAGCGGAATCCTGGACAGTTACCAAGAGACCCAGTACTTC	CASGILDSYQETQYF
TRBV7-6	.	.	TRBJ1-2	TGTGCCAGCAGCCTCTCCCGCGGGGAGTCTCGCGGCTACACCTTC	CASSLSRGESRGYTF
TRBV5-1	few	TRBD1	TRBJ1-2	TGCGCCAGCAGCTTGCCTCGGGACAGCTTAACCCCAGGAAACTATGGCTACACCTTC	CASSLPRDSLTPGNYGYTF
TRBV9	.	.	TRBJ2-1	TGTGCCAGCAGCGTTATGGGCTACGAGCTTTACAATGAGCAGTTCTTC	CASSVMGYELYNEQFF
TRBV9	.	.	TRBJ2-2	TGTGCCAGCAGCGGATCAAGACTAGTTGGAGGGGAGCTGTTTTTT	CASSGSRLVGGELFF
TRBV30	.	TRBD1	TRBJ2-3	TGTGCCTGGAGCGGAGGTCAGGGGGGCACAGATACGCAGTATTTT	CAWSGGQGGTDTQYF
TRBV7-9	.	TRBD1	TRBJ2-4	TGTGCCAGCAGCTGGCAGGGGGAAATGGGCATTCAGTACTTC	CASSWQGEMGIQYF
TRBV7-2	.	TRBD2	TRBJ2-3	TGTGCCAGCAGCTTAGCAAGCGGGGGGGGCCCAGATACGCAGTATTTT	CASSLASGGGPDTQYF
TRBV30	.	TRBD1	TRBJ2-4	TGTGCCTGGGGCCGGGACAGGGGTAACATTCAGTACTTC	CAWGRDRGNIQYF
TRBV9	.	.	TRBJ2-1	TGTGCCAGCAGCGTATCTGGGGGGACGTCCTACAATGAGCAGTTCTTC	CASSVSGGTSYNEQFF
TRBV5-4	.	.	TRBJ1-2	TGTGCCAGCAGCCCCCCGGGGGGTACCTATGGCTACACCTTC	CASSPPGGTYGYTF
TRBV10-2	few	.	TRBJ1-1	TGCGCCAGCAGTGATCAGGCTGAAGCTTTCTTT	CASSDQAEAFF
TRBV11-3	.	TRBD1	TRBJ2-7	TGTGCCAGCAGGTTAGGGACAGCCTACGAGCAGTACTTC	CASRLGTAYEQYF
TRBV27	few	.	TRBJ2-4	TGTGCCAGCAGTTTCGGAGGGAATGACATTCAGTACTTC	CASSFGGNDIQYF
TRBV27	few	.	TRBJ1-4	TGTGCCAGCAGGGGACTTTCTAATGAAAAACTGTTTTTT	CASRGLSNEKLFF
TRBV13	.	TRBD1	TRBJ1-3	TGTGCCAGCAGCCCCAACAGGGGGCCCGGAAACACCATATATTTT	CASSPNRGPGNTIYF
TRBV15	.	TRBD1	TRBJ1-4	TGTGCCACCAGCAGAGATTTAGGCCAGGGGGCTCAAAAACTGTTTTTT	CATSRDLGQGAQKLFF
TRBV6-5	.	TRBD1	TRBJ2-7	TGTGCCAGCAGTTACGTAGCCGGGACAGCCAGCCAGCAGTACTTC	CASSYVAGTASQQYF
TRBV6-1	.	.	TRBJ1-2	TGTGCCAGCAGTGAAGTTCGGGGGGCGAATGGCTACACCTTC	CASSEVRGANGYTF
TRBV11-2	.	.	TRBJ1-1	TGTGCCAGCAGCTTAAGGGACACCCCCATCATGAACACTGAAGCTTTCTTT	CASSLRDTPIMNTEAFF
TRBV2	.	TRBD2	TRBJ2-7	TGTGCCAGCAGTGCCCTAGCGGGAGTGAACGAGCAGTACTTC	CASSALAGVNEQYF
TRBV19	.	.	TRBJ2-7	TGTGCCAGTAGTCCAAGTGCGGGGCTATCCCGCTCCTACGAGCAGTACTTC	CASSPSAGLSRSYEQYF
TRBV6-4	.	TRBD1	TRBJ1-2	TGTGCCAGCAGTGCCGGGACAGGGGGCTATGGCTACACCTTC	CASSAGTGGYGYTF
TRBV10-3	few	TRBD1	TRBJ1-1	TGTGCCACGGAGGGGACAGAAACAAGCGAAGCTTTCTTT	CATEGTETSEAFF
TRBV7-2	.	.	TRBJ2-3	TGTGCCAGCAAGTTGGTAGCAGGGGCGTCAGATACGCAGTATTTT	CASKLVAGASDTQYF
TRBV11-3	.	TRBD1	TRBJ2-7	TGCGCCAGCAGCCCCGGACAGGGGGGGTGGTACGAGCAGTACTTC	CASSPGQGGWYEQYF